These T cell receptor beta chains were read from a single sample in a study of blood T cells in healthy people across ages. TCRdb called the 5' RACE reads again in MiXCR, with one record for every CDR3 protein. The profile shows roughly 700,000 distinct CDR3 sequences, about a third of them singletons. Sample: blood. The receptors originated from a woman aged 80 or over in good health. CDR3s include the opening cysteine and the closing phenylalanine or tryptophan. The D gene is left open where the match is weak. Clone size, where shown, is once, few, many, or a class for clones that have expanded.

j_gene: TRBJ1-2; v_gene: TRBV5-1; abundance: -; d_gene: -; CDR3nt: TGCGCCAGCAGCTGGGAACAGCATAACTATGGCTACACCTTC; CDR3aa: CASSWEQHNYGYTF
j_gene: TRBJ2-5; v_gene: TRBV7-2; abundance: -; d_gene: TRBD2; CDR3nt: TGTGCCAGCAGTAACCTAGCGGGGCCGGGAGAGGCCCAGTACTTC; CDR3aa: CASSNLAGPGEAQYF
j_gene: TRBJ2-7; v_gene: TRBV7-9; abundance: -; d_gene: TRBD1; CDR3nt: TGTGCCAGCAGCCGACAGGGGTTTTTCCCCTACGAGCAGTACTTC; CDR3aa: CASSRQGFFPYEQYF
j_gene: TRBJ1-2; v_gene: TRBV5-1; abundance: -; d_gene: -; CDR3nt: TGCGCCAGCACATCGAACGCGGGGGGCGCGCATGGCTACACCTTC; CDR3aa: CASTSNAGGAHGYTF
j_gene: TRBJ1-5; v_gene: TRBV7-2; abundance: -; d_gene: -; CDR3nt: TGTGCCAGCAGCTTAGAGGGGCGGAACAATCAGCCCCAGCATTTT; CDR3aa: CASSLEGRNNQPQHF
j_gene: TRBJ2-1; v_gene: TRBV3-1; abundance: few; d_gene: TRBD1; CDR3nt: TGTGCCAGCAGCCCAACGGGACAGGTGGGTGAGCAGTTCTTC; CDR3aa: CASSPTGQVGEQFF
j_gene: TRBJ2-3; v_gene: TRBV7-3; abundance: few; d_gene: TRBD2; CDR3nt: TGTGCCAGCAGCTCCCTTAGCGGGGGCCGCGGGGATACGCAGTATTTT; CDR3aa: CASSSLSGGRGDTQYF
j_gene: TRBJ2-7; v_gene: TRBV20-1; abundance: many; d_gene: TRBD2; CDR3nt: TGCAGTGCTGCCCTCCAGCGGGGGGGCAACGAGCAGTACTTC; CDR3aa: CSAALQRGGNEQYF
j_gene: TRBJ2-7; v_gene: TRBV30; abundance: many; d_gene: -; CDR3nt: TGTGCCTGGCGCAGGCCAGGAGCCTACGAGCAGTACTTC; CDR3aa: CAWRRPGAYEQYF
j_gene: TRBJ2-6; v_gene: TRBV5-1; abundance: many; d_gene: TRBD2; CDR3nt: TGCGCCAGCAGCTTCAACGGGGGGTCGGGGGCCAACGTCCTGACTTTC; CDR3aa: CASSFNGGSGANVLTF
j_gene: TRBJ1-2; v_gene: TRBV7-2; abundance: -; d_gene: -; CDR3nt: TGTGCCAGCAGCTTAGACCTAACAGTTTGCAGTGGCCACACCTTC; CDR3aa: CASSLDLTVCSGHTF
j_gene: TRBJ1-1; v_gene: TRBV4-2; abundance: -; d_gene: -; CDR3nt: TGTGCCAGCAGCCAAGCAGAGGGCTCTGGAGCTTTCTTT; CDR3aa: CASSQAEGSGAFF
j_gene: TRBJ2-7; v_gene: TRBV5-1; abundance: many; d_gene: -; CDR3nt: TGCGCCAGCAGCTTGGAAGGTACCATTGACGAGCAGTACTTC; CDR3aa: CASSLEGTIDEQYF
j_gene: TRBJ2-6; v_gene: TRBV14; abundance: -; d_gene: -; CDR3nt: TGTGCCAGCAGCCAGACAGGCGGTGGGGACAACGTCCTGACTTTC; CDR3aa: CASSQTGGGDNVLTF
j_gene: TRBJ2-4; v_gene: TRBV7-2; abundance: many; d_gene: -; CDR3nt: TGTGCCAGCAGCTTAGAGTTGGGGGTAGCCAAAAACATTCAGTACTTC; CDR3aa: CASSLELGVAKNIQYF
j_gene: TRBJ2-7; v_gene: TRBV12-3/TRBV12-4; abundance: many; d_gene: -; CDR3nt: TGTGCCAGCAGCGAACAGGGTTACTACGAGCAGTACTTC; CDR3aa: CASSEQGYYEQYF
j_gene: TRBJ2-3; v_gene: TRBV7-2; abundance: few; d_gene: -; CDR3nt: TGTGCCAGCAGCTTAGTCGACGGGGCTAGTACAGATACGCAGTATTTT; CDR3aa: CASSLVDGASTDTQYF
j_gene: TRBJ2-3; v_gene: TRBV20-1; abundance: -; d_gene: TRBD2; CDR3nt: TGCAGTGCTTCGGGACTAGCGGGGGCCCCTGCGAATTTT; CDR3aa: CSASGLAGAPANF
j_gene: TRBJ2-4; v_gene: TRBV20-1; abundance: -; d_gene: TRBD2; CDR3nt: TGCAGTGGGGAACTAGCGGCAAACATTCAGTACTTC; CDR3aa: CSGELAANIQYF
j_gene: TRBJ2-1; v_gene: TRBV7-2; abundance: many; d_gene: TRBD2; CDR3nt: TGTGCCAGCAGCCCTAGCGGGGGGGCCGGATATGAGCAGTTCTTC; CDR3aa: CASSPSGGAGYEQFF
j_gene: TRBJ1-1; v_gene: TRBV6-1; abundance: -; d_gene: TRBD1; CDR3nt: TGTGCCAGCAATGATACCGGGACAGGACTGGGCACTGGAGCTTTCTTT; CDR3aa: CASNDTGTGLGTGAFF
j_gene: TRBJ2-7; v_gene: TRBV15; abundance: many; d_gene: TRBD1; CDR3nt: TGTGCCACCAGCAGGGCCGGGACAGCAAATGCCGAGCAGTACTTC; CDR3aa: CATSRAGTANAEQYF
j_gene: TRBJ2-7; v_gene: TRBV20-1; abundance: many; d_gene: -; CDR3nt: TGCAGTGCTATAGAAGACTCCTACGAGCAGTACTTC; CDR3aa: CSAIEDSYEQYF
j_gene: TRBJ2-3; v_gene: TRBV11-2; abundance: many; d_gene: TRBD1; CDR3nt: TGTGCCAGCAGCATAACCGGGACAGGGAGCACAGATACGCAGTATTTT; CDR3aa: CASSITGTGSTDTQYF
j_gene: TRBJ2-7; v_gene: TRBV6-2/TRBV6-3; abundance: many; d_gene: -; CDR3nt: TGTGCCAGCTGGGAAGAGGGGGGGACCTTCGACGAGCAGTACTTC; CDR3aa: CASWEEGGTFDEQYF
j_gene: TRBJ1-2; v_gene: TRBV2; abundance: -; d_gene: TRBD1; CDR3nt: TGTGCCAGTGAAGGGGACACAGGGGGCGCCTTTAACTATGGCTACACCTTC; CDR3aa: CASEGDTGGAFNYGYTF
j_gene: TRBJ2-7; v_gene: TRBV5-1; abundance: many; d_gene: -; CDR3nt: TGCGCCAGCAGCCCCTCTCCGGGCCGTAAGTCCTACGAGCAGTACTTC; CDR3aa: CASSPSPGRKSYEQYF
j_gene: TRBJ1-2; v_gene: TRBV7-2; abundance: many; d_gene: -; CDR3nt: TGTGCCAGCAGCTTAGCGAGGGCGAACTATGGCTACACCTTC; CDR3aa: CASSLARANYGYTF
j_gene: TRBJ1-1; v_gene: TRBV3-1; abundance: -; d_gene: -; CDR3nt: TGTGCCAGCAGCCAAGAGGGCAGGGTGAACACTGAAGCTTTCTTT; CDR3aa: CASSQEGRVNTEAFF
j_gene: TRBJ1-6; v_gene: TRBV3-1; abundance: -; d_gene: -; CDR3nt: TGTGCCAGCAGCCCCAGGGGCCAGATCAATTCACCCCTCCACTTT; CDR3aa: CASSPRGQINSPLHF
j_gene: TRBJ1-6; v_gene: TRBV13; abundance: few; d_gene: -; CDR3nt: TGTGCCAGCAGCTTGAGGGGGACCAGCTATAATTCACCCCTCCACTTT; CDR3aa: CASSLRGTSYNSPLHF
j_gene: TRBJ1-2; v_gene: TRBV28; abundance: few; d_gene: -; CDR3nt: TGTGCCAGCAGGGCCGTCTATGGCTACACCTTC; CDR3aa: CASRAVYGYTF
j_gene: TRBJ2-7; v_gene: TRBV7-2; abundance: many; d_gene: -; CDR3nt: TGTGCCAGCAGCGCGGACAACTACGAGCAGTACTTC; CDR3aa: CASSADNYEQYF
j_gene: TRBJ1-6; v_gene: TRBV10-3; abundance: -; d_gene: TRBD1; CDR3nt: TGTGCCTCAGGGACAGGGCAAAGAAATTCACCCCTCCACTTT; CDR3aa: CASGTGQRNSPLHF
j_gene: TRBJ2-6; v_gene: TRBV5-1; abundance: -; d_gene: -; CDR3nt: TGCGCCAGCAGCTTGGGGGACACTTACTCTGGGGCCAACGTCCGGACTTTC; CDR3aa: CASSLGDTYSGANVRTF
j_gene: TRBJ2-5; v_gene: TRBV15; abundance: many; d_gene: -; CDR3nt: TGTGCCACCTCATCCGGGACTCTACAAGAGACCCAGTACTTC; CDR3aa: CATSSGTLQETQYF
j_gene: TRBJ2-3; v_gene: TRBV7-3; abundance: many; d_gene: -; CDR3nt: TGTGCCAGCAGCCTGGATGGGGGCGCGACTACCCCAGATACGCAGTATTTT; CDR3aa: CASSLDGGATTPDTQYF
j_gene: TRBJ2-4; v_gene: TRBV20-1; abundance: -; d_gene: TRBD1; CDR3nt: TGCAGTGCTGACCGAGGACGCCGGGACAGGGGGGTTTCGGCCAAAAACATTCAGTACTTC; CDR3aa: CSADRGRRDRGVSAKNIQYF
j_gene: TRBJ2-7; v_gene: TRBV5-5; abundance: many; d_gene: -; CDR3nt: TGTGCCAGCAGCTTGGCCGGGTTGAGCTCCTACGAGCAGTACTTC; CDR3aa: CASSLAGLSSYEQYF
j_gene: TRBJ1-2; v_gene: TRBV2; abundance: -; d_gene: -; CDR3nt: TGTGCCGGCCACCCGACCCCGGGCTATGGCTACACCTTC; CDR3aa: CAGHPTPGYGYTF
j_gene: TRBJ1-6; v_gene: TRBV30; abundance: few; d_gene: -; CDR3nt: TGTGCCTGGAGTGAAGGGGGAGGGGATTCACCCCTCCACTTT; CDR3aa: CAWSEGGGDSPLHF
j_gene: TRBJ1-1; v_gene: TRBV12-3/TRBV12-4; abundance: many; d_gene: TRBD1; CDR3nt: TGTGCCAGCAGTTTAGGCAGGGGGCGTACTGAAGCTTTCTTT; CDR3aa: CASSLGRGRTEAFF
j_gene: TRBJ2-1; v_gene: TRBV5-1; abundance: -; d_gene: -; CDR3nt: TGCGCCAGCAGCTTCCTCACTAGCTACAATGAGCAGTTCTTC; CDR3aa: CASSFLTSYNEQFF
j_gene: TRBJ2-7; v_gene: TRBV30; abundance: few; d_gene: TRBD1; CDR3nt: TGTGCCTGGAGTGTAGGTCCACAGGGGCCTCGGTACGAGCAGTACTTC; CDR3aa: CAWSVGPQGPRYEQYF
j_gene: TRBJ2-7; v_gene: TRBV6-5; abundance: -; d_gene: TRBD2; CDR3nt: TGTGCCAGCAGGGGACTAGCGGGAAACTCCTACGAGCAGTACTTC; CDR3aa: CASRGLAGNSYEQYF
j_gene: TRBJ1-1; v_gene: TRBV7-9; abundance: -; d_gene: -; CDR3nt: TGTGCCAGCAGCTCAGACAGACCTGAAGCTTTCTTT; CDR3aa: CASSSDRPEAFF
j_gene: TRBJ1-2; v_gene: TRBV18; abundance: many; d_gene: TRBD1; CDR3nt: TGTGCCAGCTCACCGTGGGACAGCCCTAACTATGGCTACACCTTC; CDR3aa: CASSPWDSPNYGYTF
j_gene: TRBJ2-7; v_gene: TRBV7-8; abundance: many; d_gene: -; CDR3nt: TGTGCCAGCAGCTTAGCCGGGGCTGGCTACGAGCAGTACTTC; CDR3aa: CASSLAGAGYEQYF
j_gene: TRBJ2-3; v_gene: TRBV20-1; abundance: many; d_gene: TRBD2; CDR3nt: TGCAGTGCCCGGTCCGTCCCTCGGACTAGCGGCACAGATACGCAGTATTTT; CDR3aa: CSARSVPRTSGTDTQYF